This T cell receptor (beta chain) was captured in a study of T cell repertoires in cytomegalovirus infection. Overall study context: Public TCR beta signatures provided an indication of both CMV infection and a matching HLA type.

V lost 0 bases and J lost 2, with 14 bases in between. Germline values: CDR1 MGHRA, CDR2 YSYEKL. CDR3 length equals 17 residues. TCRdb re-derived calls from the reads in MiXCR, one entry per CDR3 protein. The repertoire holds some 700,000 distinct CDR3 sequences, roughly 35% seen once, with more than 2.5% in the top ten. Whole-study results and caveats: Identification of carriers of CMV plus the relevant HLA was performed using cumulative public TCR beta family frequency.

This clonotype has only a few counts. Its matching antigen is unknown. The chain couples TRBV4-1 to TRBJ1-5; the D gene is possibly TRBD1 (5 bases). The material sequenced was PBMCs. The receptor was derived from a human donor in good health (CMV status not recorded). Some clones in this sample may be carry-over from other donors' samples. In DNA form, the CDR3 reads TGCGCCAGCAGCCAAGATTTGGGGGGTGAGGGCAATCAGCCCCAGCATTTT. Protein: CASSQDLGGEGNQPQHF.